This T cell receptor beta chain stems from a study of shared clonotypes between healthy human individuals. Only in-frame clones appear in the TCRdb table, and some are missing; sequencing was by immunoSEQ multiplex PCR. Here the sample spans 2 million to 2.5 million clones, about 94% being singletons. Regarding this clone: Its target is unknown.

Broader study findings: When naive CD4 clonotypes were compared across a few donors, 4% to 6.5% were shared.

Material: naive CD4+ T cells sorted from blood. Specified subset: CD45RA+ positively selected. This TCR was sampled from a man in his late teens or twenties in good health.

The CDR3 protein is CASRSQGEGYTF. For the CDR3, the DNA is TGTGCCAGCAGATCCCAGGGGGAGGGCTACACCTTC. The chain employs TRBV27 and TRBJ1-2; 7 positions match TRBD1. The trim removed 6 bases at V and 8 bases at J, leaving 6 bases unmatched. This CDR3 has 12 residues. Germline V gives CDR1 MNHEY, CDR2 SMNVEV (reference sequence).